Sequencing of this T cell receptor (beta chain) was carried out in a study of blood T cell repertoires in COVID-19. About the study: The analysed material was cDNA or gDNA that came from T cells, B-cell-depleted T cells, or PBMCs.

Some clones are missing from TCRdb's copy, which holds only in-frame ones; the method was immunoSEQ multiplex PCR. The sample lists fewer than 250,000 clones, around 80% occurring once. The CDR3 is made up of 16 amino acids. The germline V gene encodes CDR1 LGHDT and CDR2 YNNKEL (reference sequence). J lost 2 bases, V lost 4 bases, and 9 bases had no gene match. The clonotype comes from a man between 45 and 60 years old with active or convalescent COVID-19. The sample consisted of peripheral blood. The chain recombines TRBV3-1 (or the pseudogene TRBV3-2) with TRBJ2-7; 9 bases are shared with TRBD2. CDR3 loop: CASSPPRGRAAYEQYF. The CDR3 DNA reads as TGTGCCAGCAGCCCTCCCCGCGGGAGGGCCGCCTACGAGCAGTACTTC.